This entry lists 20 T cell receptor beta chains sequenced from one sample in a study of blood T cell repertoires in COVID-19. Measured with immunoSEQ multiplex PCR; TCRdb has only the in-frame clones, and not every one. The table has tens of thousands of clones, 86% seen once. The specimen sequenced was peripheral blood. The receptor set was obtained from a man aged 70 or older with active or convalescent COVID-19.

For the CDR3, the DNA is TGTGCCAGCACCACTAGAACGGGAGGAGGAGATGAGCAGTTCTTC. Translation gives CASTTRTGGGDEQFF. The gene calls are TRBV7-9 and TRBJ2-1, with 7 bases matching TRBD2. CDR3 length: 15 residues. The trim removed 7 bases at V and 8 bases at J, leaving 14 bases unmatched. Germline-derived CDR1 and CDR2 are SEHNR and FQNEAQ (reference sequence).

This clone was detected once. The rearrangement uses TRBV27 and TRBJ2-7; D not certain. V was pared by 0 bases and J by 4 bases, with 16 bases between. CDR1 and CDR2 (germline): MNHEY, SMNVEV (reference sequence). The CDR3 runs to 16 residues. CDR3 nucleotides: TGTGCCAGCAGTTTATCGTATCGGGTGATTGGGTACGAGCAGTACTTC. This translates into CASSLSYRVIGYEQYF.

This CDR3 reads CASSQEASGTQSNQPQHF. As DNA, the CDR3 is TGTGCCAGCAGCCAAGAAGCATCCGGGACACAGAGCAATCAGCCCCAGCATTTT. The chain employs TRBV14 and TRBJ1-5; D might be TRBD1 (6 bases). V dropped 0 bases and J dropped 1 base, with 16 bases sitting between them. The CDR3 is made up of 18 amino acids. CDR1 is SGHDN and CDR2 is FVKESK in the germline V gene.

The rearrangement joins TRBV10-3 to TRBJ2-7, with a weak D call TRBD2 (5 bases). The V end was cut by 5 bases, the J end by 0 bases, with 11 bases between. Per the germline V gene, CDR1 is ENHRY and CDR2 is SYGVKD. CDR3 size: 14 residues. CDR3 residues: CAISSGEVSYEQYF. CDR3 in DNA: TGTGCCATCAGTAGCGGAGAGGTCTCCTACGAGCAGTACTTC.

This clone has only a few counts. The chain combines TRBV24-1 with TRBJ1-5; possible D gene TRBD1, 5 bases. This CDR3 is built from 15 residues. Germline CDR1 is KGHDR and CDR2 is SFDVKD. Between the trimmed V and J ends, which lost 8 bases and 7 bases, there was a span of 20 bases. This CDR3 reads CATTGKGLLRQPQHF. The DNA for the CDR3 is TGTGCCACCACCGGAAAGGGGCTCCTTCGGCAGCCCCAGCATTTT.

The chain is built from TRBV12-3 or TRBV12-4 and TRBJ2-1; no clear D. The CDR3 length is 13 residues. The V gene lost 2 bases and the J gene lost 6 bases, with 8 bases spanning the gap. The DNA for the CDR3 is TGTGCCAGCAGTTTAACAGAACTCAATGAGCAGTTCTTC. Its protein product is CASSLTELNEQFF.

The chain combines TRBV5-4 with TRBJ2-2; 8 nucleotides line up with TRBD1. This CDR3 is 15 amino acids long. CDR1 and CDR2 from the germline V gene are SGHNT and YYREEE (reference sequence). V was pared by 4 bases and J by 7 bases, with 9 bases of the junction left unmatched. The DNA for the CDR3 is TGTGCCAGCAGCAGGCCAGGGGGCGCGGACGGGGAGCTGTTTTTT. This gives the protein CASSRPGGADGELFF.

This clone was recorded once. The rearrangement uses TRBV7-3 and TRBJ2-2; the match to TRBD2 covers 13 bases. The CDR3 is 20 residues long. Germline V gene data show CDR1 as SGHTA and CDR2 as FQGTGA. V lost 1 base to trimming and J lost 5 bases; unmatched junction nucleotides: 13. The CDR3 nucleotides read TGTGCCAGCAGCTTAATCGGACTAGCGGGAGCTCGGTATAGAACCGGGGAGCTGTTTTTT. As protein: CASSLIGLAGARYRTGELFF.

The rearrangement uses TRBV12-3 or TRBV12-4 and TRBJ2-7; no reliable D call. The CDR3 extends over 13 amino acids. V lost 1 base, J lost 10 bases, and 14 bases lay in between. CDR3 region: CASSLVDGSPQYF. The CDR3, as DNA: TGTGCCAGCAGTTTAGTCGACGGGTCTCCACAGTACTTC.

The V call is TRBV19, the J call TRBJ2-1, with D perhaps TRBD2 (5 bases). Per germline, CDR1 LNHDA and CDR2 SQIVND (reference sequence). CDR3 length: 16 residues. The V gene lost 0 bases and the J gene lost 5 bases, with 14 bases spanning the gap. The CDR3 region is CASSIERTRGNNEQFF. The CDR3 region has the DNA TGTGCCAGTAGTATAGAGAGGACGAGAGGGAACAATGAGCAGTTCTTC.

This clone was seen only a few times. This chain connects TRBV6-2 or TRBV6-3 to TRBJ2-5, with TRBD1 matching 7 bases. The germline V gene encodes CDR1 MNHEY and CDR2 SVGEGT. J lost 6 bases, V lost 2 bases, and 6 bases had no gene match. CDR3 size: 14 residues. The CDR3 bases are TGTGCCAGCAGTTACGAGGACAGGCGCCAGACCCAGTACTTC. Protein sequence: CASSYEDRRQTQYF.

CDR3 amino acids: CASRDHTGGEQYF. The CDR3 DNA follows: TGTGCCAGCAGGGACCACACAGGGGGCGAGCAGTACTTC. V and J are TRBV28 and TRBJ2-7; 8 bases match TRBD1. Trimming cost V 6 bases and J 6 bases; bases outside gene matches: 7. The germline CDR1 and CDR2 sequences are MDHEN and SYDVKM. This CDR3 is built from 13 residues.

This clone was observed a single time. The chain joins TRBV7-2 to TRBJ2-3; TRBD1 is a possible D gene (6 bases). The CDR3 has 20 amino acids. Germline-derived CDR1 and CDR2 are SGHTA and FQGNSA. V was trimmed by 0 bases and J by 0 bases, leaving 22 bases between them. For the CDR3, the DNA is TGTGCCAGCAGCTTAGCGCCCGGAGCCAGGACAGCCAAGAGCACAGATACGCAGTATTTT. This sequence encodes CASSLAPGARTAKSTDTQYF.

This chain connects TRBV3-1 (or the pseudogene TRBV3-2) to TRBJ1-1, with D maybe TRBD1 (5 bases). CDR1 and CDR2 from the germline V gene are LGHDT and YNNKEL (reference sequence). There are 14 residues in the CDR3. Trimming took off 7 bases at V and 5 bases at J, with 17 bases between the two ends. CDR3 in amino acids: CASTLGGGRTEAFF. In DNA form, the CDR3 reads TGTGCCAGCACCTTGGGGGGGGGTAGGACTGAAGCTTTCTTT.

This chain uses TRBV19 with TRBJ1-1, with D possibly being TRBD1 (5 bases). V lost 7 bases and J lost 2, with 17 bases in between. CDR3 length: 15 residues. CDR1 is LNHDA, CDR2 SQIVND, per germline (reference sequence). The chain's CDR3 is CASTQTVTYNTEAFF. The CDR3 DNA follows: TGTGCCAGTACCCAGACAGTTACTTATAACACTGAAGCTTTCTTT.

The V call is TRBV7-9, the J call TRBJ1-2; 7 positions match TRBD1. From germline, CDR1 is SEHNR and CDR2 FQNEAQ (reference sequence). The CDR3 covers 15 residues. V trimming: 5 bases; J trimming: 2 bases; junction bases outside the gene matches: 8. The CDR3 here is CASSTARQGNYGYTF. For the CDR3, the DNA is TGTGCCAGCAGCACAGCACGACAGGGCAACTATGGCTACACCTTC. The entire variable domain, with the rest obtained from reference TRBV7-9 and TRBJ1-2, is as follows: DTGVSQNPRHKITKRGQNVTFRCDPISEHNRLYWYRQTLGQGPEFLTYFQNEAQLEKSRLLSDRFSAERPKGSFSTLEIQRTEQGDSAMYLCASSTARQGNYGYTFGSGTRLTVV.

This clone was seen a few times. This chain connects TRBV30 to TRBJ2-7; TRBD1 matches 7 bases. V shed 4 bases and J 6 bases; nucleotides not matched to a gene: 9. The CDR3 has 13 amino acids. Germline lookup yields CDR1 GTSNPN and CDR2 SVGIG (reference sequence). The CDR3 reads CAWNRQGLAEQYF. CDR3 in DNA: TGTGCCTGGAACAGACAGGGTCTGGCCGAGCAGTACTTC.

The chain recombines TRBV4-1 with TRBJ2-2; 7 nucleotides align to TRBD2. Trimming cost V 4 bases and J 0 bases; bases outside gene matches: 8. Looked up from germline, CDR1 is MGHRA and CDR2 is YSYEKL. The length of the CDR3 is 17 residues. The CDR3 here is CASSPNLLAPNTGELFF. Here the CDR3 DNA reads TGCGCCAGCAGCCCCAATTTACTAGCGCCGAACACCGGGGAGCTGTTTTTT.

This clone appeared a few times. The chain couples TRBV19 to TRBJ2-2; 13 nucleotides agree with TRBD2. CDR1 and CDR2 (germline): LNHDA, SQIVND (reference sequence). V lost 9 bases to trimming and J lost 6 bases; unmatched junction nucleotides: 1. The CDR3 is 13 residues long. The CDR3 reads CASGLAGAGELFF. CDR3 DNA: TGTGCCAGCGGACTAGCGGGGGCCGGGGAGCTGTTTTTT.

CDR3 amino acids: CASSLSRYGYTF. The CDR3 coding sequence is TGTGCCAGCAGTTTATCTCGCTATGGCTACACCTTC. This chain links TRBV28 with TRBJ1-2; no definite D call. V lost 1 base, J lost 4 bases, and 4 bases lay in between. The CDR3 consists of 12 residues. Germline assignment: CDR1 MDHEN and CDR2 SYDVKM.